Shown below are 32 T cell receptor beta chains from a single sample sequenced in a study of CD8+CD57+ T cells in acquired aplastic anemia. CDR3 and TCR beta VDJ profiling relied on a genomic DNA template. TCRdb called the reads again in MiXCR, with one record for every CDR3 protein. The table includes about 190,000 distinct CDR3 sequences, about 53% detected once. Sequencing used sorted CD4+, CD8+, or CD8+CD57+ T cells (not recorded which) from PBMCs. These receptors were obtained from a human donor in good health, serving as a control.

This clonotype was seen just once. The chain links TRBV7-9 to TRBJ2-4; D is unclear. The germline V gene has CDR1 SEHNR and CDR2 FQNEAQ (reference sequence). CDR3 length: 12 residues. The V end lost 0 bases, the J end lost 5 bases, and 2 bases lay between the germline ends. In DNA form, the CDR3 reads TGTGCCAGCAGCTTAGCAGAAAACATTCAGTACTTC. It codes for CASSLAENIQYF.

V is TRBV20-1 and J is TRBJ1-1; D uncertain. V shed 1 base and J shed 2 bases, with 11 bases lying between them. The V gene's germline CDR1 is DFQATT and CDR2 SNEGSKA (reference sequence). This CDR3 comprises 14 residues. CDR3 in amino acids: CSARVPWTNTEAFF. The CDR3 nucleotides read TGCAGTGCTAGAGTACCTTGGACTAACACTGAAGCTTTCTTT.

This clonotype was seen only a few times. The chain recombines TRBV19 with TRBJ1-1; tentatively, D is TRBD1 (6 bases). Germline-derived CDR1 and CDR2 are LNHDA and SQIVND (reference sequence). CDR3 length: 13 residues. Trimming pared 5 bases from V and 8 bases from J, leaving 15 bases between. CDR3 DNA: TGTGCCAGTAGTGGGCAGGGGTTCATCGAAGCTTTCTTT. It yields the protein CASSGQGFIEAFF.

This clonotype has at least ten counts. The chain joins TRBV24-1 to TRBJ1-3; D gene ambiguous. Trimming removed 4 bases from V and 4 bases from J, with 10 bases in between. The CDR3 spans 14 residues. Germline V lookup: CDR1 KGHDR, CDR2 SFDVKD. CDR3 bases: TGTGCCACCAGTGAGCCAACAGAGGGAAACACCATATATTTT. Translation: CATSEPTEGNTIYF.

This clonotype was observed once. The chain has TRBV6-6 and TRBJ2-7; either TRBD1 or TRBD2 may supply D (5 bases each). The CDR3 sequence is 15 residues long. Germline loops: CDR1 MNHNY, CDR2 SVGAGI (reference sequence). Trimming removed 4 bases at V and 2 bases at J, with 15 bases between. As DNA, the CDR3 is TGTGCCAGCAGTTTCACGGGACGACAGCCCTACGAGCAGTACTTC. It translates to CASSFTGRQPYEQYF.

This sequence joins TRBV6-2 or TRBV6-3 and TRBJ2-7; D gene unclear. V gave up 0 bases and J gave up 2 bases, with 5 bases separating them. Germline V gene sequence: CDR1 MNHEY, CDR2 SVGEGT. The CDR3 has 13 amino acids. As DNA, the CDR3 is TGTGCCAGCAGTTACTCGAACCCCTACGAGCAGTACTTC. It codes for CASSYSNPYEQYF.

Many counts were recorded for this clonotype. The CDR3 bases are TGTGCCAGCAGCTGGGCGGATCGTCGGGCTCAGCCCCAGCATTTT. Translating it yields CASSWADRRAQPQHF. This sequence joins TRBV11-2 and TRBJ1-5, with no clear D. The CDR3 length is 15 residues. Trimming stripped 4 bases from V and 6 bases from J, with 16 bases between. Looked up from germline, CDR1 is SGHAT and CDR2 is FQNNGV. Combining the CDR3 with reference TRBV11-2 and TRBJ1-5 gives the whole variable domain EAGVAQSPRYKIIEKRQSVAFWCNPISGHATLYWYQQILGQGPKLLIQFQNNGVVDDSQLPKDRFSAERLKGVDSTLKIQPAKLEDSAVYLCASSWADRRAQPQHFGDGTRLSIL.

This clonotype was found once. V is TRBV25-1 and J is TRBJ1-5; 8 nucleotides line up with TRBD1. The CDR3 sequence is 15 residues long. Germline-derived CDR1 and CDR2 are MGHDK and SYGVNS. V lost 6 bases, J lost 1 base, and 5 bases stayed unmatched. The DNA for the CDR3 is TGTGCCAGCAGCCAGGGGGCTGAAAGCAATCAGCCCCAGCATTTT. It specifies CASSQGAESNQPQHF. The whole variable domain, remainder taken from reference TRBV25-1 and TRBJ1-5, is EADIYQTPRYLVIGTGKKITLECSQTMGHDKMYWYQQDPGMELHLIHYSYGVNSTEKGDLSSESTVSRIRTEHFPLTLESARPSHTSQYLCASSQGAESNQPQHFGDGTRLSIL.

The V and J genes are TRBV9 and TRBJ2-5; the D is unclear. CDR1 SGDLS and CDR2 YYNGEE come from the germline V gene. Trimming stripped 0 bases from V and 4 bases from J, with 4 bases between. The CDR3 runs to 12 residues. CDR3 residues: CASSVVGETQYF. The CDR3 coding sequence is TGTGCCAGCAGCGTAGTTGGAGAGACCCAGTACTTC.

This chain connects TRBV19 to TRBJ2-1; 8 nucleotides align to TRBD1. V lost 7 bases to trimming and J lost 5 bases; unmatched junction nucleotides: 4. CDR3 length: 13 amino acids. Germline CDR1 LNHDA, CDR2 SQIVND (reference sequence). CDR3 loop: CASMDRENNEQFF. CDR3 in DNA: TGTGCCAGTATGGACAGGGAGAACAATGAGCAGTTCTTC.

The sample holds one count of this clonotype. Without the conserved terminal phenylalanine or tryptophan, this CDR3 likely stems from a read error. The genes are TRBV28 and TRBJ2-7, with 8 bases that match TRBD2. This CDR3 is built from 17 residues. The germline V gene encodes CDR1 MDHEN and CDR2 SYDVKM. V was pared by 3 bases and J by 4 bases, with 14 bases of the junction left unmatched. The CDR3 here is CASSFKSSGGGSYEQYL. The CDR3 DNA is TGTGCCAGCAGTTTTAAGTCCTCGGGGGGGGGCTCGTACGAGCAGTACCTC.

A remark on this clonotype: As the CDR3 is not closed by the conserved phenylalanine or tryptophan, this likely results from a read error. The V gene is TRBV5-1, the J gene TRBJ2-1; 10 nucleotides line up with TRBD1. This CDR3 has 14 amino acids. Germline V gene data show CDR1 as SGHRS and CDR2 as YFSETQ. V was pared by 6 bases and J by 8 bases, with 8 bases of the junction left unmatched. The CDR3 DNA follows: TGCGCCAGCAACCGGGACAGGGGCGACGATGAGCAGTTCCTC. This translates into CASNRDRGDDEQFL.

The CDR3 bases are TGTGCCAGCAGTGAGGGCTATGGCTACACCTTC. Translation: CASSEGYGYTF. V gene TRBV2 combines with J gene TRBJ1-2; unclear D gene. Trimming stripped 3 bases from V and 4 bases from J, with 3 bases between. The germline V gene has CDR1 SNHLY and CDR2 FYNNEI. This CDR3 spans 11 amino acids.

This clonotype was seen many times. The J gene is TRBJ2-6, the V gene TRBV6-1; D call uncertain. Germline CDR1 and CDR2: MNHNS and SASEGT. V shed 8 bases and J shed 0 bases, with 2 bases lying between them. CDR3 length: 12 amino acids. The CDR3 coding sequence is TGTGCCAGCCTCTCTGGGGCCAACGTCCTGACTTTC. Protein product: CASLSGANVLTF.

Regarding this clonotype: Sequence at one end of the junction differs from germline and may be a read error. The chain uses TRBV12-3 or TRBV12-4 and TRBJ1-2, with 11 positions matching TRBD1. CDR3 length equals 14 residues. CDR3 sequence: CATSPGQGANGYTF. CDR3 sequence (DNA): TGTGCCACCAGTCCCGGACAGGGGGCAAATGGCTACACCTTC.

The chain combines TRBV20-1 with TRBJ2-7; 10 bases match TRBD1. V dropped 0 bases and J dropped 0; count of bases not matched to a gene: 5. The CDR3 runs 16 residues. Looked up from germline, CDR1 is DFQATT and CDR2 is SNEGSKA (reference sequence). In DNA form, the CDR3 reads TGCAGTGCTAGAGATCAAGGACAGGGGGTCTCCTACGAGCAGTACTTC. Its translation is CSARDQGQGVSYEQYF.

This clonotype showed up many times. CDR3 DNA: TGCAGCGTTGGCCGACAGGGAGGCGAGCAGTACTTC. It yields the protein CSVGRQGGEQYF. This chain links TRBV29-1 with TRBJ2-7, with D perhaps matching TRBD1 (7 bases). Germline-derived CDR1 and CDR2 are SQVTM and ANQGSEA. V was trimmed by 4 bases and J by 6 bases, leaving 13 bases between them. The CDR3 sequence is 12 residues long.

A note on this clonotype: The germline gene is not matched at one end of the junction; a read error may be the cause. V gene TRBV7-6 combines with J gene TRBJ2-5; 7 nucleotides line up with TRBD2. Per germline, CDR1 SGHVS and CDR2 FNYEAQ. The CDR3 is made up of 14 amino acids. The CDR3 reads CANSRAGSGATQYF. DNA for the CDR3: TGTGCCAACAGCAGAGCGGGGTCGGGAGCGACCCAGTACTTC.

This clonotype was detected many times. The chain joins TRBV7-2 to TRBJ2-4, with 12 bases fitting TRBD2. Looked up from germline, CDR1 is SGHTA and CDR2 is FQGNSA. CDR3 length equals 18 residues. Trimming took 4 bases from V and 0 from J; bases not matched to a gene: 7. The CDR3 DNA is TGTGCCAGCAGCTCTCGACTAGCGGGGGATCTAGCCAAAAACATTCAGTACTTC. Protein sequence: CASSSRLAGDLAKNIQYF.

The chain couples TRBV20-1 to TRBJ2-1, with 11 bases that match TRBD2. Germline values: CDR1 DFQATT, CDR2 SNEGSKA (reference sequence). Losses at the gene ends were 6 bases for V and 13 bases for J; bases not matched to a gene: 8. The CDR3 consists of 12 residues. DNA of the CDR3: TGCAGTGCGGTACTAGCGGGGGATGGTCAGTTCTTC. Its protein product is CSAVLAGDGQFF.

The CDR3 DNA reads as TGTGCCAGCAGCTTGGCCCGTAACTACGAGCAGTACTTC. As protein: CASSLARNYEQYF. The genes are TRBV11-1 and TRBJ2-5, with no clear D. With the DNA end fitting TRBJ2-7 better, the J assignment may be wrong. This CDR3 is built from 13 residues. Germline V gene lookup returns CDR1 SGHAT and CDR2 FQDESV (reference sequence).

The chain recombines TRBV6-5 with TRBJ1-1, with D perhaps matching TRBD1 (6 bases). The CDR3 spans 16 residues. Trimming left V 6 bases short and J 9 bases short, with 26 bases between. The germline V gene has CDR1 MNHEY and CDR2 SVGAGI. CDR3 in amino acids: CASRDGGADTQRQAFF. The CDR3 coding sequence is TGTGCCAGCAGAGACGGGGGGGCAGATACGCAGCGCCAAGCTTTCTTT.

This chain links TRBV7-3 with TRBJ2-5; D is undetermined. The J call may not be correct, given that the DNA end is closer to TRBJ2-7. Germline V gene lookup returns CDR1 SGHTA and CDR2 FQGTGA. The CDR3 runs to 14 residues. The CDR3 loop reads CASSLSRTAYEQYF. For the CDR3, the DNA is TGTGCCAGCAGCTTGTCCAGGACCGCCTACGAGCAGTACTTC.

The chain carries TRBV27 and TRBJ1-2; D not certain. This CDR3 has 13 amino acids. Trimming removed 5 bases from V and 8 bases from J, with 15 bases in between. From germline, CDR1 is MNHEY and CDR2 SMNVEV (reference sequence). The CDR3 region has the DNA TGTGCCAGCAGTCCCTTGACCCCGCTAGGCTACACCTTC. Protein product: CASSPLTPLGYTF.

The chain uses TRBV10-3 and TRBJ1-1; 7 nucleotides match TRBD1. The germline V gene has CDR1 ENHRY and CDR2 SYGVKD. V lost 10 bases and J lost 0; bases outside the gene matches: 8. The CDR3 has 14 residues. The CDR3 region is CATTRTGLNTEAFF. In DNA form, the CDR3 reads TGTGCCACCACAAGGACAGGCTTGAACACTGAAGCTTTCTTT.

This clonotype has at least ten counts. The chain uses TRBV6-5 and TRBJ2-2, with 10 nucleotides matching TRBD1. Germline V CDR1 and CDR2: MNHEY, SVGAGI. The trim removed 0 bases at V and 9 bases at J, leaving 4 bases unmatched. The CDR3 has 15 amino acids. The CDR3 loop is CASSYSQTGGRELFF. CDR3 DNA sequence: TGTGCCAGCAGTTACTCTCAGACAGGGGGCAGGGAGCTGTTTTTT.

The chain links TRBV6-5 to TRBJ2-3; tentative D call: TRBD2 (5 bases). The CDR3 contains 14 residues. Trimming pared 10 bases from V and 1 base from J, leaving 15 bases between. Germline V gene lookup returns CDR1 MNHEY and CDR2 SVGAGI. The CDR3 bases are TGTGCCACTAAGACTACCCTCGGCACAGATACGCAGTATTTT. It is translated as CATKTTLGTDTQYF.

The chain joins TRBV7-9 to TRBJ2-7; weak D call: TRBD2 (5 bases). Trimming took 5 bases from V and 2 from J, leaving 13 bases between them. This CDR3 is built from 14 residues. The germline V gene encodes CDR1 SEHNR and CDR2 FQNEAQ (reference sequence). This CDR3 is CASSQSTGTYEQYF. CDR3 nucleotides: TGTGCCAGCAGCCAATCTACCGGGACCTACGAGCAGTACTTC.

The chain couples TRBV7-8 to TRBJ2-5, with D perhaps TRBD1 (6 bases). CDR3 length equals 13 residues. V lost 9 bases and J lost 1, with 12 bases in between. Germline V CDR1 and CDR2: SGHVS, FQNEAQ. The CDR3: CASRTDPQETQYF. CDR3 bases: TGTGCCAGTCGGACAGACCCCCAAGAGACCCAGTACTTC.

The chain carries TRBV9 and TRBJ2-3, with a weak D call TRBD2 (6 bases). Germline lookup yields CDR1 SGDLS and CDR2 YYNGEE. The ends were cut back, 3 bases at V and 2 bases at J, with 22 bases in the middle. This CDR3 comprises 18 residues. CDR3 sequence: CASSAVGLAEGDTDTQYF. The CDR3 DNA reads as TGTGCCAGCAGCGCAGTGGGTTTAGCGGAGGGAGACACAGATACGCAGTATTTT.

The chain employs TRBV5-4 and TRBJ1-6, with unresolved D. V lost 3 bases, J lost 13 bases, and 8 bases lay in between. The germline gives CDR1 SGHNT, CDR2 YYREEE (reference sequence). This CDR3 region has 11 residues. CDR3 in DNA: TGTGCCAGCAGCTCCACTGGCCCCCTCCACTTT. The encoded protein is CASSSTGPLHF. The full variable domain, its missing parts supplied by reference TRBV5-4 and TRBJ1-6, is ETGVTQSPTHLIKTRGQQVTLRCSSQSGHNTVSWYQQALGQGPQFIFQYYREEENGRGNFPPRFSGLQFPNYSSELNVNALELDDSALYLCASSSTGPLHFGNGTRLTVT.

The rearrangement joins TRBV9 to TRBJ2-7; no clear D gene. CDR1 is SGDLS, CDR2 YYNGEE, per germline. The V end was cut by 2 bases, the J end by 4 bases, with 16 bases between. There are 15 residues in the CDR3. The CDR3 DNA is TGTGCCAGCAGCGTGCATGGTGCGCCCGGGTACGAGCAGTACTTC. Translated, it gives CASSVHGAPGYEQYF.